A single sample gave rise to the 7 T cell receptor beta chains below, sequenced in a study of cytomegalovirus exposure and HLA in healthy donors. PCR used 60 Vbeta primers and 13 Jbeta primers. The repertoire was sequenced with immunoSEQ multiplex PCR; TCRdb's copy has only in-frame clones and lacks some. The sample contains about 110,000 clones, approximately 80% of which appear only once. The specimen sequenced was PBMCs. The receptors shown here come from a woman aged 25 to 39 in good health and CMV-seronegative.

The chain couples TRBV11-2 to TRBJ1-5; 9 positions match TRBD1. The CDR3 is 17 residues long. V was clipped by 3 bases and J by 1 base; unmatched bases: 7. Germline V gives CDR1 SGHAT, CDR2 FQNNGV. CDR3 residues: CASSLGQGLGSNQPQHF. The CDR3 DNA reads as TGTGCCAGCAGCTTGGGACAGGGCCTTGGAAGCAATCAGCCCCAGCATTTT.

This clone came up once. The chain couples TRBV5-1 to TRBJ2-1; 12 bases are a match to TRBD2. Looked up from germline, CDR1 is SGHRS and CDR2 is YFSETQ. The CDR3 is made up of 17 amino acids. The junction had 5 bases not matched to a gene; V was cut back by 4 bases and J by 0 bases. CDR3 bases: TGCGCCAGCAGCGACGGACTAGCGGGATACTCCTACAATGAGCAGTTCTTC. Protein product: CASSDGLAGYSYNEQFF.

The chain uses TRBV5-4 and TRBJ2-5; 9 positions match TRBD2. The length of the CDR3 is 15 residues. Germline V gene lookup returns CDR1 SGHNT and CDR2 YYREEE (reference sequence). Germline trimming cut 3 bases from V and 11 bases from J; bases unmatched to any gene: 14. The CDR3 region has the DNA TGTGCCAGCAGCTCAGGACAGGCGGGGGGGCGGGAGCAGTACTTC. Amino acid sequence: CASSSGQAGGREQYF.

The genes are TRBV11-2 and TRBJ1-4, with D possibly TRBD1 on 6 matching bases. With 5 bases removed from V and 0 bases from J, the gap between germline ends came to 16 bases. Germline lookup yields CDR1 SGHAT and CDR2 FQNNGV. This CDR3 region has 17 residues. The CDR3 protein is CASSLTSGTTTNEKLFF. As DNA, the CDR3 is TGTGCCAGCAGCCTAACCTCCGGGACAACAACTAATGAAAAACTGTTTTTT. The variable domain in full, completed from reference TRBV11-2 and TRBJ1-4, reads EAGVAQSPRYKIIEKRQSVAFWCNPISGHATLYWYQQILGQGPKLLIQFQNNGVVDDSQLPKDRFSAERLKGVDSTLKIQPAKLEDSAVYLCASSLTSGTTTNEKLFFGSGTQLSVL.

This chain uses TRBV7-9 with TRBJ1-5; D may be TRBD1 (5 bases). The germline V gene encodes CDR1 SEHNR and CDR2 FQNEAQ (reference sequence). V lost 3 bases and J 5 bases, leaving 8 bases between the germline ends. This CDR3 comprises 13 residues. This CDR3 is CASSFVRDQPQHF. CDR3 in DNA: TGTGCCAGCAGCTTTGTCAGGGATCAGCCCCAGCATTTT.

The CDR3 DNA sequence: TGTGCCAGCAGCTTAGTCGAGACGGGAGGTTACGAGCAGTACTTC. Translating it yields CASSLVETGGYEQYF. The rearrangement uses TRBV7-2 and TRBJ2-7; 7 bases are shared with TRBD2. Germline trimming cut 1 base from V and 4 bases from J; bases unmatched to any gene: 7. CDR1 is SGHTA, CDR2 FQGNSA, per germline. The length of the CDR3 is 15 residues.

This chain joins TRBV10-1 and TRBJ2-7; tentatively, D is TRBD1 (6 bases). V was shortened by 3 bases and J by 2 bases, with 11 bases between the two germline ends. The length of the CDR3 is 14 residues. From germline, CDR1 is WNHNN and CDR2 SYGVQD (reference sequence). CDR3 sequence: CASSERGSPYEQYF. CDR3 sequence (DNA): TGCGCCAGCAGTGAAAGGGGGTCACCCTACGAGCAGTACTTC.